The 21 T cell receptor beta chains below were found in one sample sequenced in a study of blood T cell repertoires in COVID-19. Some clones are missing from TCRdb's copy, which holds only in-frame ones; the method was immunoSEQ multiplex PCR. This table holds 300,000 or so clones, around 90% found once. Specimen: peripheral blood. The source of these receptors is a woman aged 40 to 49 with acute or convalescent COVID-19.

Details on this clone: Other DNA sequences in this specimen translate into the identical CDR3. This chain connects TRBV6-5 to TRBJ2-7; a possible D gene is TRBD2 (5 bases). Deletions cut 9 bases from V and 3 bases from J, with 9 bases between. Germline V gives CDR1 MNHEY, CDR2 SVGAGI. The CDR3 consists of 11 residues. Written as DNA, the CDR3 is TGTGCCAGTGGACGGGGCTACGAGCAGTACGTC. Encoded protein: CASGRGYEQYV.

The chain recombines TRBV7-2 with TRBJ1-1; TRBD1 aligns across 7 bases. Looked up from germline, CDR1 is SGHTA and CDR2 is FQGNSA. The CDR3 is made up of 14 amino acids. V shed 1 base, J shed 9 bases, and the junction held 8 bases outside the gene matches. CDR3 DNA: TGTGCCAGCAGCTTAGACTCTCAGGGACAGAAAGCTTTCTTT. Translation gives CASSLDSQGQKAFF. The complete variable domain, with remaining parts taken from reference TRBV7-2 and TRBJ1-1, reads GAGVSQSPSNKVTEKGKDVELRCDPISGHTALYWYRQSLGQGLEFLIYFQGNSAPDKSGLPSDRFSAERTGGSVSTLTIQRTQQEDSAVYLCASSLDSQGQKAFFGQGTRLTVV.

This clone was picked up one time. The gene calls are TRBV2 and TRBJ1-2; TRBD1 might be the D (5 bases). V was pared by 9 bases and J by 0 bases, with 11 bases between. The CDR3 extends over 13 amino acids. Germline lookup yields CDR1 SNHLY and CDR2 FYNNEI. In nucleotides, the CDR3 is TGTGCCAGGACGACAGCCGCTAACTATGGCTACACCTTC. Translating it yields CARTTAANYGYTF.

The CDR3 coding sequence is TGTGCCAGCAGCCGTGGCATCGGTGAGGAAAACACCATATATTTT. It is translated as CASSRGIGEENTIYF. The V gene is TRBV6-5, the J gene TRBJ1-3; no reliable D call. V was shortened by 6 bases and J by 6 bases, with 18 bases between the two germline ends. The CDR3 is made up of 15 amino acids. The germline V gene encodes CDR1 MNHEY and CDR2 SVGAGI.

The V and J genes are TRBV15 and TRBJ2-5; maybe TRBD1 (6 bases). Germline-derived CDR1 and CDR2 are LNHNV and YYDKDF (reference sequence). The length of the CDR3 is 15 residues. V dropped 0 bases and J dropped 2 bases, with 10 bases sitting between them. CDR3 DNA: TGTGCCACCAGCAGAGATGGACAGAGACAAGAGACCCAGTACTTC. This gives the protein CATSRDGQRQETQYF. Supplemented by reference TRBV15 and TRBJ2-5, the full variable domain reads DAMVIQNPRYQVTQFGKPVTLSCSQTLNHNVMYWYQQKSSQAPKLLFHYYDKDFNNEADTPDNFQSRRPNTSFCFLDIRSPGLGDTAMYLCATSRDGQRQETQYFGPGTRLLVL.

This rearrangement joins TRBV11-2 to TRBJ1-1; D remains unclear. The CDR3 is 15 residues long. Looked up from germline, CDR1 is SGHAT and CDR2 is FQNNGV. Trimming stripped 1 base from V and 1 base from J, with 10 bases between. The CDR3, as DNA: TGTGCCAGCAGCTTAGGGGCAGGAAGGAACACTGAAGCTTTCTTT. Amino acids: CASSLGAGRNTEAFF.

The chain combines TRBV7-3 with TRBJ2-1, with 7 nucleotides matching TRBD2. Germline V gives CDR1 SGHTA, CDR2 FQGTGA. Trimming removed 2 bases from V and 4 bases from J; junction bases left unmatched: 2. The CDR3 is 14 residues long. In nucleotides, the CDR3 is TGTGCCAGCAGCTTAGGGACTAAATACAATGAGCAGTTCTTC. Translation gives CASSLGTKYNEQFF.

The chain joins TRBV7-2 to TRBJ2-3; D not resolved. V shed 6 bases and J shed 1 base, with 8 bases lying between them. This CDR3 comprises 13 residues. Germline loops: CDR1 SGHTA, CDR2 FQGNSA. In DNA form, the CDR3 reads TGTGCCAGCAGACCTAGGCGCACAGATACGCAGTATTTT. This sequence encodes CASRPRRTDTQYF.

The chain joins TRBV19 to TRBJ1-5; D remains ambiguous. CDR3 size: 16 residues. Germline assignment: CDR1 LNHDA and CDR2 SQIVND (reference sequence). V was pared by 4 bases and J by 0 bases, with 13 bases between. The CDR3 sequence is CASSTPTVYSNQPQHF. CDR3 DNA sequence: TGTGCCAGTAGTACTCCAACGGTTTATAGCAATCAGCCCCAGCATTTT.

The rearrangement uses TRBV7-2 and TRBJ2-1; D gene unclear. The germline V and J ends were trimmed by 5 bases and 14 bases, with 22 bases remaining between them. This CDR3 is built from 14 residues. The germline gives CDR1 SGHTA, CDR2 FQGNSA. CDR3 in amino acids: CASSARVSRNREFF. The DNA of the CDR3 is TGTGCCAGCAGCGCCCGCGTATCTAGAAATCGAGAGTTCTTC.

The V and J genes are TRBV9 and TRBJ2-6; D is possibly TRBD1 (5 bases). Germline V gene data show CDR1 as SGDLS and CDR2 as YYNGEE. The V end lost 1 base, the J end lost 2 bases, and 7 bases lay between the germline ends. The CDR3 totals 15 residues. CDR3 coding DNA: TGTGCCAGCAGCGTACAGGGCGCTGGGGCCAACGTCCTGACTTTC. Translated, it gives CASSVQGAGANVLTF.

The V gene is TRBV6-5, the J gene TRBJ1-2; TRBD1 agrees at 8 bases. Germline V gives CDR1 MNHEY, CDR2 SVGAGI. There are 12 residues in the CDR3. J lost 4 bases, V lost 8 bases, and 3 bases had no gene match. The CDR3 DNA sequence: TGTGCCAGCTCCGACAGGGGCTATGGCTACACCTTC. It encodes CASSDRGYGYTF.

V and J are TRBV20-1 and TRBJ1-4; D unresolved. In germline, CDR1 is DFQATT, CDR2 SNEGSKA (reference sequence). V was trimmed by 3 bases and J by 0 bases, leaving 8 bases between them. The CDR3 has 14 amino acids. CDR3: CSASRGATNEKLFF. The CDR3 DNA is TGCAGTGCTAGTCGCGGGGCAACTAATGAAAAACTGTTTTTT.

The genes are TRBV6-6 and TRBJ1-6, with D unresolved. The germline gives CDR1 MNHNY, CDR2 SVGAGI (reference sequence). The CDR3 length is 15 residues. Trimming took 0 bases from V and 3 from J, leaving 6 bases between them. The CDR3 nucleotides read TGTGCCAGCAGTTACTCGACTGACTATAATTCACCCCTCCACTTT. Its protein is CASSYSTDYNSPLHF.

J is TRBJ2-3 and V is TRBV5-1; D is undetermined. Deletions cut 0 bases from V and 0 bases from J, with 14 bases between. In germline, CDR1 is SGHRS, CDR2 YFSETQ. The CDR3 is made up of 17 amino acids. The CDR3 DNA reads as TGCGCCAGCAGCTTGGGCACAGAGAAATCTAGCACAGATACGCAGTATTTT. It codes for CASSLGTEKSSTDTQYF.

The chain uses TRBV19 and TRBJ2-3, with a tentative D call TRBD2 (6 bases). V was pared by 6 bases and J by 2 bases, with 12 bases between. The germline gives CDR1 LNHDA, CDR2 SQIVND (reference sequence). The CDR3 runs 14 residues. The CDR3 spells CASREAGYTDTQYF. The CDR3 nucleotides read TGTGCCAGTAGGGAGGCGGGGTACACAGATACGCAGTATTTT.

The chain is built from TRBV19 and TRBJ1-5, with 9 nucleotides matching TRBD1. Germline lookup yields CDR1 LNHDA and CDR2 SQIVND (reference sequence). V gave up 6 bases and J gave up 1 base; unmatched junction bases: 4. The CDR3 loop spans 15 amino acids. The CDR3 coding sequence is TGTGCCAGTAGGGGACAGGGTGGGAGCAATCAGCCCCAGCATTTT. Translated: CASRGQGGSNQPQHF.

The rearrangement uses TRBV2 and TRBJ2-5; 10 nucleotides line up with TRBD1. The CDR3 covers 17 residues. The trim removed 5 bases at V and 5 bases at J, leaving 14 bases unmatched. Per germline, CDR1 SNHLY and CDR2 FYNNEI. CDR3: CASSRLGRQGAWETQYF. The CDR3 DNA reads TGTGCCAGCAGTCGGTTGGGTCGACAGGGGGCCTGGGAGACCCAGTACTTC.

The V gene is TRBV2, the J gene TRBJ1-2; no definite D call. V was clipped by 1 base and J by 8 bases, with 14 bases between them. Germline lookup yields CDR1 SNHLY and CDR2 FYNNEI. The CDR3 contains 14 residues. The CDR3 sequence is CASSEVRVSGGYTF. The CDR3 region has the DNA TGTGCCAGCAGTGAAGTGAGGGTGTCGGGAGGCTACACCTTC.

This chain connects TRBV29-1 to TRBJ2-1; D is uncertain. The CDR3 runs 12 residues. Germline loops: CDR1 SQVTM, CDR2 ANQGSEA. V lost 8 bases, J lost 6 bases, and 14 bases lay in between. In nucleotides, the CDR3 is TGCAGCCTGAGCCGGTCTGGCAATGAGCAGTTCTTC. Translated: CSLSRSGNEQFF.

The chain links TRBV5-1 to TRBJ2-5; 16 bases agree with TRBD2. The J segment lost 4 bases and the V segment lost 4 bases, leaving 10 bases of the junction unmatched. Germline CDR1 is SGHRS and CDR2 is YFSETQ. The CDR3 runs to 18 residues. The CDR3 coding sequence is TGCGCCAGCAGCCCGGGACTAGCGGGGGGGCCGAGCGGAGAGACCCAGTACTTC. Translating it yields CASSPGLAGGPSGETQYF.